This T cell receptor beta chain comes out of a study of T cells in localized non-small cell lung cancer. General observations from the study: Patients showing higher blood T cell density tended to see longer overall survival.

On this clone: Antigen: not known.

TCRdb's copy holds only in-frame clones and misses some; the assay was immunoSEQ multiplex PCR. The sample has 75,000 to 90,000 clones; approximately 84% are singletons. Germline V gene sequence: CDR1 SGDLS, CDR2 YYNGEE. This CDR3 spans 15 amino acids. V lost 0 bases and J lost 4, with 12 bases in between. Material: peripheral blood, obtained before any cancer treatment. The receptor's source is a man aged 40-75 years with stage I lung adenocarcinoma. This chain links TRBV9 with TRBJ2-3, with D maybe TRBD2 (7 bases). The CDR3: CASSVGGGASDTQYF. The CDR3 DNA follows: TGTGCCAGCAGCGTAGGAGGGGGGGCTTCAGATACGCAGTATTTT.